The 30 T cell receptor beta chains reported below all come from one sample, sequenced in a study of T-cell memory formation after mild COVID-19. From the 5' RACE reads, TCRdb called clonotypes with MiXCR, one entry per CDR3 protein. The data contain about half a million distinct CDR3 sequences, over 15% of them singletons. Input material: PBMCs or a T cell subset sorted from them (not recorded which). These TCRs come from an adult woman who had mild COVID-19 (a few samples of this study predate the infection). Cell type and time point are not known.

The J gene is TRBJ2-7, the V gene TRBV13, with D perhaps being TRBD1 or TRBD2 (5 bases each). Deletions cut 3 bases from V and 9 bases from J, with 21 bases between. CDR3 length: 15 amino acids. CDR1 is PRHDT and CDR2 is FYEKMQ in the germline V gene (reference sequence). This chain's CDR3 is CASSLGPLIYEGQYF. The CDR3, as DNA: TGTGCCAGCAGCTTGGGACCGCTTATCTACGAGGGGCAGTACTTC.

This clonotype has just a few counts. J is TRBJ2-7 and V is TRBV5-6; D possibly corresponds to TRBD1 (5 bases). Germline V gene lookup returns CDR1 SGHDT and CDR2 YYEEEE. This CDR3 spans 14 amino acids. Trimming shortened V by 0 bases and J by 1 base, and 8 bases separated the two germline ends. This chain's CDR3 is CASSLVSGSYEQYF. The CDR3, as DNA: TGTGCCAGCAGCTTGGTGTCAGGGTCCTACGAGCAGTACTTC.

The chain recombines TRBV7-9 with TRBJ1-2; D not certain. The length of the CDR3 is 14 residues. Looked up from germline, CDR1 is SEHNR and CDR2 is FQNEAQ (reference sequence). V gave up 5 bases and J gave up 3 bases, with 13 bases separating them. DNA for the CDR3: TGTGCCAGCAGCACGCGCGGAGTGGACTATGGCTACACCTTC. It yields the protein CASSTRGVDYGYTF.

The chain links TRBV29-1 to TRBJ2-3, with a possible D match to TRBD1 (6 bases). Trimming left V 4 bases short and J 3 bases short, with 14 bases between. The CDR3 length is 14 residues. Per the germline V gene, CDR1 is SQVTM and CDR2 is ANQGSEA. CDR3 sequence reads: CSVVGTGITDTQYF. As DNA, the CDR3 is TGCAGCGTTGTAGGTACAGGGATTACAGATACGCAGTATTTT.

This clonotype has ten or more counts. The chain couples TRBV12-3 or TRBV12-4 to TRBJ2-1; no clear D gene. The V end was cut by 1 base, the J end by 15 bases, with 10 bases between. This CDR3 comprises 11 residues. The CDR3 sequence is CASSLGGRVFF. In nucleotides, the CDR3 is TGTGCCAGCAGTTTAGGGGGTAGGGTGTTCTTC.

This clonotype came up a few times. The J gene is TRBJ1-1, the V gene TRBV18, with 8 bases fitting TRBD1. Unmatched junction bases numbered 3, after V lost 5 bases and J lost 1 base. The CDR3 spans 14 residues. Per germline, CDR1 KGHSH and CDR2 LQKENI. CDR3 protein: CASSAGTGNTEAFF. The CDR3 DNA follows: TGTGCCAGCTCAGCCGGGACAGGGAACACTGAAGCTTTCTTT.

This clonotype was counted a few times. The rearrangement joins TRBV11-1 to TRBJ1-1, with D uncertain. CDR1 SGHAT and CDR2 FQDESV come from the germline V gene (reference sequence). Trimming took off 3 bases at V and 5 bases at J, with 16 bases between the two ends. The CDR3 totals 15 residues. CDR3 coding DNA: TGTGCCAGCAGCTTTTGGACGACTCCGAGGACTGAAGCTTTCTTT. Translating it yields CASSFWTTPRTEAFF.

This clonotype has more than one count but fewer than ten. V gene TRBV20-1 combines with J gene TRBJ1-5; a weak D match, TRBD1 (6 bases). The CDR3 has 16 amino acids. V was pared by 5 bases and J by 2 bases, with 19 bases between. Germline V CDR1 and CDR2: DFQATT, SNEGSKA (reference sequence). The CDR3 is CSAQHGTRLGNQPQHF. The CDR3 coding sequence is TGCAGTGCTCAGCACGGGACAAGGCTCGGCAATCAGCCCCAGCATTTT.

The chain joins TRBV10-2 to TRBJ2-7; D unclear. Germline V gene sequence: CDR1 WSHSY, CDR2 SAAADI. Trimming pared 2 bases from V and 4 bases from J, leaving 12 bases between. The CDR3 length is 14 residues. The CDR3 sequence is CASSELDLSYEQYF. Here the CDR3 DNA reads TGCGCCAGCAGTGAGCTGGACCTCTCTTACGAGCAGTACTTC.

The gene calls are TRBV10-3 and TRBJ2-7; D not resolved. Germline CDR1 and CDR2: ENHRY and SYGVKD. CDR3 size: 12 residues. The germline V and J ends were trimmed by 3 bases and 4 bases, with 7 bases remaining between them. DNA for the CDR3: TGTGCCATCAGTGAACCGGGTTACGAGCAGTACTTC. It is translated as CAISEPGYEQYF.

V usage is TRBV5-1 and J usage is TRBJ2-3, with TRBD1 as a possible D gene (5 bases). This CDR3 spans 16 amino acids. V was trimmed by 0 bases and J by 4 bases, leaving 15 bases between them. The germline CDR1 and CDR2 sequences are SGHRS and YFSETQ. The chain's CDR3 is CASSLGGRGNADTQYF. CDR3 bases: TGCGCCAGCAGCTTGGGAGGAAGGGGTAATGCAGATACGCAGTATTTT. Looking up the rest from reference TRBV5-1 and TRBJ2-3 gives the full variable domain: KAGVTQTPRYLIKTRGQQVTLSCSPISGHRSVSWYQQTPGQGLQFLFEYFSETQRNKGNFPGRFSGRQFSNSRSEMNVSTLELGDSALYLCASSLGGRGNADTQYFGPGTRLTVL.

Only a few counts were recorded for this clonotype. The chain combines TRBV10-2 with TRBJ1-5; TRBD1 is a possible D gene (5 bases). Deletions cut 8 bases from V and 3 bases from J, with 14 bases between. CDR3 length: 14 residues. The V gene's germline CDR1 is WSHSY and CDR2 SAAADI. The CDR3 DNA is TGCGCCAGCGGAGGGGAACAGTCCAATCAGCCCCAGCATTTT. As protein: CASGGEQSNQPQHF.

The table lists this clonotype with a few counts. This chain connects TRBV4-1 to TRBJ2-6; no clear D. Trimming stripped 1 base from V and 4 bases from J, with 8 bases between. The length of the CDR3 is 15 residues. The germline gives CDR1 MGHRA, CDR2 YSYEKL. The CDR3 is CASSQVTLGANVLTF. CDR3 nucleotide sequence: TGCGCCAGCAGCCAAGTGACGCTAGGGGCCAACGTCCTGACTTTC.

The rearrangement joins TRBV11-2 to TRBJ2-7; 10 positions match TRBD2. Trimming took 5 bases from V and 3 from J; bases not matched to a gene: 10. The CDR3 consists of 16 residues. The V gene's germline CDR1 is SGHAT and CDR2 FQNNGV. CDR3 sequence reads: CASSRDNSGRLYEQYF. CDR3 bases: TGTGCCAGCAGCCGCGACAATAGCGGGAGGCTCTACGAGCAGTACTTC.

This clonotype came up a few times. The gene calls are TRBV6-6 and TRBJ2-7; D is undetermined. The V gene's germline CDR1 is MNHNY and CDR2 SVGAGI (reference sequence). The V end was cut by 8 bases, the J end by 1 base, with 12 bases between. The CDR3 loop spans 13 amino acids. This CDR3 is CASSESESYEQYF. CDR3 in DNA: TGTGCCAGCTCAGAAAGCGAGTCCTACGAGCAGTACTTC.

The chain couples TRBV4-2 to TRBJ2-1, with 16 bases matching TRBD2. Germline loops: CDR1 LGHNA, CDR2 YNFKEQ. V lost 5 bases, J lost 9 bases, and 7 bases stayed unmatched. The CDR3 totals 16 residues. The CDR3 DNA reads as TGTGCCAGCAGCATAACCGGGACTAGCGGGAGGGGTGAGCAGTTCTTC. This translates into CASSITGTSGRGEQFF.

This clonotype was counted between two and nine times. V gene TRBV29-1 combines with J gene TRBJ1-2; D is uncertain. The CDR3 runs 12 residues. The V end was cut by 3 bases, the J end by 8 bases, with 13 bases between. CDR1 and CDR2 from the germline V gene are SQVTM and ANQGSEA. The CDR3 bases are TGCAGCGTTGACGGCAGCCTCCAAGGCTACACCTTC. This encodes CSVDGSLQGYTF.

This clonotype was counted only a few times. V is TRBV12-3 or TRBV12-4 and J is TRBJ1-5; possible D gene TRBD1, 6 bases. Trimming removed 5 bases from V and 1 base from J, with 15 bases in between. The CDR3 sequence is 16 residues long. Here the CDR3 reads CASSTIPTGSNQPQHF. CDR3 sequence (DNA): TGTGCCAGCAGTACTATCCCGACAGGAAGCAATCAGCCCCAGCATTTT.

This clonotype appeared once. This chain joins TRBV7-2 and TRBJ2-5; TRBD2 matches at 8 bases. This CDR3 is built from 15 residues. J was trimmed by 4 bases and V by 5 bases; bases with no gene match: 9. Germline V gene sequence: CDR1 SGHTA, CDR2 FQGNSA. In nucleotides, the CDR3 is TGTGCCAGCAGCACCACCGCCCTAGCGGGAGAGACCCAGTACTTC. Amino acids: CASSTTALAGETQYF.

The chain joins TRBV18 to TRBJ2-3; D might be TRBD1 (5 bases). This CDR3 region has 15 residues. Germline V gene sequence: CDR1 KGHSH, CDR2 LQKENI. V gave up 2 bases and J gave up 8 bases, with 17 bases separating them. The CDR3 loop reads CASSPNRGSSPTQYF. CDR3 nucleotides: TGTGCCAGCTCACCAAATAGGGGATCGTCTCCTACGCAGTATTTT.

A few counts support this clonotype. The chain has TRBV4-2 and TRBJ2-5; 8 bases match TRBD1. Germline-derived CDR1 and CDR2 are LGHNA and YNFKEQ. J gave up 6 bases and V 2 bases, and 17 bases lay outside the gene matches. The CDR3 is 18 amino acids. As DNA, the CDR3 is TGTGCCAGCAGCCAACACGGGACAGGTGTCTCGGGATTGCAGACCCAGTACTTC. Its translation is CASSQHGTGVSGLQTQYF.

Only a few counts were recorded for this clonotype. The V and J genes are TRBV24-1 and TRBJ2-2; D gene unclear. V dropped 3 bases and J dropped 6 bases, with 10 bases sitting between them. CDR1 and CDR2 from the germline V gene are KGHDR and SFDVKD. This CDR3 region has 14 residues. For the CDR3, the DNA is TGTGCCACCAGTGATCCCGTTGGTGCCGGGGAGCTGTTTTTT. Translating it yields CATSDPVGAGELFF.

V gene TRBV12-3 or TRBV12-4 combines with J gene TRBJ2-7; 10 bases agree with TRBD1. The V segment lost 2 bases and the J segment 0 bases; nucleotides outside the gene matches: 7. This CDR3 contains 17 residues. CDR3 sequence reads: CASSLRWGQGSSYEQYF. The CDR3, as DNA: TGTGCCAGCAGTTTACGGTGGGGACAGGGGAGCTCCTACGAGCAGTACTTC.

This clonotype has only a few counts. The rearrangement uses TRBV20-1 and TRBJ2-1; TRBD2 matches 9 bases. J gave up 0 bases and V 3 bases, and 6 bases lay outside the gene matches. The germline CDR1 and CDR2 sequences are DFQATT and SNEGSKA (reference sequence). This CDR3 spans 16 amino acids. The CDR3 sequence: CSARSFSGSSYNEQFF. CDR3 bases: TGCAGTGCTAGGAGTTTTAGCGGGAGCTCCTACAATGAGCAGTTCTTC.

V and J are TRBV20-1 and TRBJ2-7; D is undetermined. The V end was cut by 0 bases, the J end by 2 bases, with 11 bases between. The CDR3 spans 14 residues. The germline V gene encodes CDR1 DFQATT and CDR2 SNEGSKA (reference sequence). The CDR3 region has the DNA TGCAGTGCTAGAGAAATCGGACGGACCTACGAGCAGTACTTC. As protein: CSAREIGRTYEQYF.

This clonotype turned up a few times. The CDR3 nucleotides are TGTGCCAGCAGCGCTCGGGTAGGACCGGGTGCAGATACGCAGTATTTT. This codes for CASSARVGPGADTQYF. The V call is TRBV7-2, the J call TRBJ2-3, with D hard to call. Trimming took 5 bases from V and 4 from J, leaving 19 bases between them. CDR3 length equals 16 residues. Germline CDR1 reads SGHTA; CDR2 reads FQGNSA.

In this sample, this clonotype turned up a few times. This chain uses TRBV7-2 with TRBJ2-1; 10 nucleotides agree with TRBD1. J lost 4 bases, V lost 3 bases, and 3 bases had no gene match. Germline CDR1 and CDR2: SGHTA and FQGNSA. CDR3 length: 15 amino acids. DNA of the CDR3: TGTGCCAGCAGCTTCGACAGGGGGCAGTACAATGAGCAGTTCTTC. This encodes CASSFDRGQYNEQFF.

This clonotype occurred a few times. The CDR3 bases are TGCGCCAGCAGTCGGGAAGGGGACAATTCACCCCTCCACTTT. Translation gives CASSREGDNSPLHF. The V gene is TRBV5-1, the J gene TRBJ1-6; the D gene is possibly TRBD1 (5 bases). Trimming left V 5 bases short and J 7 bases short, with 13 bases between. Germline CDR1 reads SGHRS; CDR2 reads YFSETQ. The CDR3 has 14 residues.

In the case of this clonotype: One end of the junction does not line up with germline, which may come from a read error. V and J are TRBV7-7 and TRBJ2-2; possibly TRBD1 for D (6 bases). Germline CDR1 SSHAT, CDR2 FNYEAQ (reference sequence). The CDR3 is 15 residues long. The CDR3 region has the DNA TGTGCTAGCAGCTCCCGGACAGTGAACACCGGGGAGCTGTTTTTT. Protein: CASSSRTVNTGELFF.

The chain has TRBV6-5 and TRBJ2-5; D uncertain. Trimming stripped 4 bases from V and 1 base from J, with 7 bases between. Germline V gene data show CDR1 as MNHEY and CDR2 as SVGAGI. CDR3 length equals 13 residues. The CDR3 loop reads CASSSQFQETQYF. The CDR3 nucleotides are TGTGCCAGCAGTTCCCAATTCCAAGAGACCCAGTACTTC.